This T cell receptor (beta chain) appears in the sequencing data of a study of blood T cell repertoires in COVID-19. Study at large: Samples representing acute and convalescent COVID-19 were sourced from the United States, Italy and Spain. The analysed material was cDNA or gDNA that came from T cells, B-cell-depleted T cells, or PBMCs.

How the authors handled the data: Quantification of nucleated cells was approximated via reference gene primer amplification. Profiling relied on immunoSEQ multiplex PCR, and the TCRdb table lists in-frame clones only, not all of them. V and J calls and clone size are as listed in that table; D and trimming were resolved from the DNA. The repertoire consists of about 74,000 clones, with roughly 87% occurring once and the leading ten covering around 0.98%. V was cut by 4 bases and J by 4 bases, with 11 bases left in between. The germline CDR1 and CDR2 sequences are MDHEN and SYDVKM. The CDR3 length is 14 residues.

This sequence joins TRBV28 and TRBJ2-1; D is ambiguous. Sample: peripheral blood. This clonotype originated in a woman aged 45-65 years in a cohort sampled during active COVID-19. The CDR3 DNA reads TGTGCCAGCAGTTCTCCCCCCTATTACAATGAGCAGTTCTTC. Protein sequence: CASSSPPYYNEQFF.